This passage covers 30 T cell receptor beta chains from one sample sequenced in a study of control samples from healthy donors and cancer patients. Some clones are missing from TCRdb's copy, which holds only in-frame ones; the method was immunoSEQ multiplex PCR. The data show 50,000 to 75,000 clones, 65% to 90% seen once. Input material: blood. The receptors were sampled from a man aged 35 to 55 in good health.

The chain is built from TRBV10-3 and TRBJ2-7; D is unclear. CDR1 ENHRY and CDR2 SYGVKD come from the germline V gene. The CDR3 totals 14 residues. With 11 bases removed from V and 5 bases from J, the gap between germline ends came to 22 bases. DNA for the CDR3: TGTGCCCTCTCATCCGGGCCCTCCCTAGACGAGCAGTACTTC. Translation gives CALSSGPSLDEQYF.

The rearrangement joins TRBV5-1 to TRBJ2-2; 7 bases agree with TRBD2. J was trimmed by 4 bases and V by 0 bases; bases with no gene match: 3. CDR1 is SGHRS and CDR2 is YFSETQ in the germline V gene. The CDR3 consists of 15 residues. The CDR3 reads CASSLATSATGELFF. The CDR3 DNA sequence: TGCGCCAGCAGCTTGGCCACTAGCGCCACCGGGGAGCTGTTTTTT.

This clone turned up a few times. This sequence joins TRBV5-4 and TRBJ2-1; perhaps D is TRBD1 or TRBD2 (6 bases each). The CDR3 runs 13 residues. The ends were cut back, 4 bases at V and 6 bases at J, with 11 bases in the middle. Looked up from germline, CDR1 is SGHNT and CDR2 is YYREEE (reference sequence). The CDR3 loop reads CASSARGGNEQFF. The CDR3 nucleotides read TGTGCCAGCAGCGCCAGGGGAGGCAATGAGCAGTTCTTC.

V gene TRBV18 combines with J gene TRBJ1-5, with D maybe TRBD1 (5 bases). Germline-derived CDR1 and CDR2 are KGHSH and LQKENI. The CDR3 has 13 residues. V shed 3 bases and J shed 9 bases, with 12 bases lying between them. The CDR3 loop is CASSPEGAWPQHF. The CDR3 bases are TGTGCCAGCTCACCGGAAGGGGCTTGGCCCCAGCATTTT. Looking up the rest from reference TRBV18 and TRBJ1-5 gives the full variable domain: NAGVMQNPRHLVRRRGQEARLRCSPMKGHSHVYWYRQLPEEGLKFMVYLQKENIIDESGMPKERFSAEFPKEGPSILRIQQVVRGDSAAYFCASSPEGAWPQHFGDGTRLSIL.

This chain uses TRBV7-7 with TRBJ2-2, with D unclear. The germline V gene encodes CDR1 SSHAT and CDR2 FNYEAQ (reference sequence). The CDR3 has 17 amino acids. V was shortened by 2 bases and J by 0 bases, with 13 bases between the two germline ends. CDR3 coding DNA: TGTGCCAGCAGCTTAAGGGCGCCTGGGGCGAACACCGGGGAGCTGTTTTTT. Translating it yields CASSLRAPGANTGELFF.

CDR3 sequence reads: CASSPGILATGNTIYF. In DNA form, the CDR3 reads TGTGCCAGCAGCCCCGGAATTCTAGCGACTGGAAACACCATATATTTT. The chain combines TRBV13 with TRBJ1-3; D remains ambiguous. The germline V and J ends were trimmed by 5 bases and 2 bases, with 16 bases remaining between them. Germline V gene sequence: CDR1 PRHDT, CDR2 FYEKMQ (reference sequence). This CDR3 comprises 16 residues.

The chain carries TRBV18 and TRBJ2-5; TRBD1 might be the D (6 bases). Germline V gene sequence: CDR1 KGHSH, CDR2 LQKENI. This CDR3 is 15 amino acids long. The V gene lost 8 bases and the J gene lost 3 bases, with 19 bases spanning the gap. CDR3 in amino acids: CASQTPGAGEETQYF. The CDR3 DNA reads TGTGCCAGCCAAACTCCAGGGGCCGGGGAAGAGACCCAGTACTTC.

The chain employs TRBV7-6 and TRBJ2-3; no clear D. The CDR3 loop spans 11 amino acids. V lost 2 bases and J lost 4, with 1 base in between. Germline V CDR1 and CDR2: SGHVS, FNYEAQ. CDR3 region: CASSLSDTQYF. Here the CDR3 DNA reads TGTGCCAGCAGCTTATCAGATACGCAGTATTTT.

This clone was seen a single time. The chain employs TRBV5-4 and TRBJ2-4, with D tentatively TRBD2 (5 bases). The germline V and J ends were trimmed by 3 bases and 0 bases, with 10 bases remaining between them. The CDR3 is made up of 15 amino acids. The V gene's germline CDR1 is SGHNT and CDR2 YYREEE (reference sequence). CDR3 coding DNA: TGTGCCAGCAGCTCAGATGGACTAGCCAAAAACATTCAGTACTTC. Translating gives CASSSDGLAKNIQYF.

As for this clone: In the same sample, other DNA sequences code for this CDR3. This sequence joins TRBV11-3 and TRBJ1-1; D not certain. V was trimmed by 3 bases and J by 0 bases, leaving 11 bases between them. CDR3 length: 15 amino acids. The germline CDR1 and CDR2 sequences are SGHNT and YENEEA. The CDR3 protein is CASSFHPTVNTEAFF. The CDR3 nucleotides read TGTGCCAGCAGCTTCCACCCAACGGTGAACACTGAAGCTTTCTTT. Filled out from reference TRBV11-3 and TRBJ1-1, the complete variable domain reads EAGVVQSPRYKIIEKKQPVAFWCNPISGHNTLYWYLQNLGQGPELLIRYENEEAVDDSQLPKDRFSAERLKGVDSTLKIQPAELGDSAVYLCASSFHPTVNTEAFFGQGTRLTVV.

As DNA, the CDR3 is TGCGCCAGCAGCTTGTTAGGGGAAGAGACCCAGTACTTC. Amino acids: CASSLLGEETQYF. The chain combines TRBV5-1 with TRBJ2-5; TRBD1 is a possible D gene (5 bases). The CDR3 is 13 amino acids. Trimming took 1 base from V and 3 from J, leaving 7 bases between them. CDR1 and CDR2 from the germline V gene are SGHRS and YFSETQ.

This clone showed up just once. CDR3 region: CASGLAHEFTF. As DNA, the CDR3 is TGTGCTAGTGGTTTGGCCCACGAGTTTACTTTC. This chain links TRBV12-5 with TRBJ2-6, with D unclear. The CDR3 has 11 amino acids. Per the germline V gene, CDR1 is LGHNT and CDR2 is FRNRAP. Trimming stripped 1 base from V and 19 bases from J, with 11 bases between.

The rearrangement uses TRBV11-3 and TRBJ1-6; unclear D gene. The germline gives CDR1 SGHNT, CDR2 YENEEA. This CDR3 is 12 amino acids long. Trimming took 0 bases from V and 8 from J, leaving 2 bases between them. CDR3 region: CASSLEYSPLHF. As DNA, the CDR3 is TGTGCCAGCAGCTTAGAGTATTCACCCCTCCACTTT.

Only one count was recorded for this clone. The rearrangement joins TRBV19 to TRBJ2-3; TRBD2 is a possible D gene (7 bases). The CDR3 totals 19 residues. Trimming shortened V by 4 bases and J by 1 base, and 24 bases separated the two germline ends. The germline V gene has CDR1 LNHDA and CDR2 SQIVND (reference sequence). CDR3 in amino acids: CASSTIGLRGGFGTDTQYF. CDR3 nucleotide sequence: TGTGCCAGTAGTACCATTGGATTGAGGGGGGGCTTTGGCACAGATACGCAGTATTTT.

The chain has TRBV10-2 and TRBJ2-7, with a weak D call TRBD2 (6 bases). The CDR3 has 14 residues. V was clipped by 2 bases and J by 7 bases, with 15 bases between them. Germline-derived CDR1 and CDR2 are WSHSY and SAAADI. Here the CDR3 reads CASSEGLASNEQYF. In DNA form, the CDR3 reads TGCGCCAGCAGTGAGGGGCTAGCGTCTAATGAGCAGTACTTC.

The chain combines TRBV20-1 with TRBJ2-1; unclear D gene. The CDR3 extends over 15 amino acids. Trimming removed 3 bases at V and 3 bases at J, with 15 bases between. Germline V gene data show CDR1 as DFQATT and CDR2 as SNEGSKA (reference sequence). This chain's CDR3 is CSASRPGVSYNEQFF. CDR3 sequence (DNA): TGCAGTGCTAGTCGTCCTGGAGTAAGCTACAATGAGCAGTTCTTC.

The chain employs TRBV5-6 and TRBJ2-3; 9 nucleotides align to TRBD1. From germline, CDR1 is SGHDT and CDR2 YYEEEE. CDR3 length equals 18 residues. The junction had 17 bases not matched to a gene; V was cut back by 4 bases and J by 5 bases. This CDR3 reads CASSPGQGLILGLDTQYF. In nucleotides, the CDR3 is TGTGCCAGCAGCCCGGGACAGGGCCTCATACTAGGTCTAGATACGCAGTATTTT.

This clone is judged medium-sized. This chain connects TRBV7-9 to TRBJ1-2; 11 bases line up with TRBD1. The germline V gene has CDR1 SEHNR and CDR2 FQNEAQ (reference sequence). The CDR3 is 15 residues long. After removal of 0 bases from V and 11 bases from J, the junction contained 8 bases not matched to a gene. Written as DNA, the CDR3 is TGTGCCAGCAGCTTAGCCACCGGGACAGGGGGTATTTACACCTTC. This gives the protein CASSLATGTGGIYTF.

The rearrangement links TRBV12-5 to TRBJ2-3; D may be TRBD2 (5 bases). In germline, CDR1 is LGHNT, CDR2 FRNRAP. The CDR3 has 18 residues. Trimming stripped 0 bases from V and 0 bases from J, with 16 bases between. The CDR3 sequence: CASGLVLLRATSTDTQYF. The CDR3 DNA is TGTGCTAGTGGTTTGGTATTATTGCGGGCTACTAGCACAGATACGCAGTATTTT.

V and J are TRBV7-2 and TRBJ2-7; the D is unclear. The CDR3 totals 15 residues. Per germline, CDR1 SGHTA and CDR2 FQGNSA. V dropped 1 base and J dropped 0 bases, with 10 bases sitting between them. CDR3 protein: CASSLGDSYSYEQYF. The DNA of the CDR3 is TGTGCCAGCAGCTTAGGTGACTCCTACTCCTACGAGCAGTACTTC. The whole variable domain, filled in from reference TRBV7-2 and TRBJ2-7, reads GAGVSQSPSNKVTEKGKDVELRCDPISGHTALYWYRQSLGQGLEFLIYFQGNSAPDKSGLPSDRFSAERTGGSVSTLTIQRTQQEDSAVYLCASSLGDSYSYEQYFGPGTRLTVT.

The J gene is TRBJ2-2, the V gene TRBV9; D may correspond to TRBD1 or TRBD2 (5 bases each). The CDR3 is 17 amino acids. Trimming took off 0 bases at V and 0 bases at J, with 12 bases between the two ends. Germline V CDR1 and CDR2: SGDLS, YYNGEE. DNA of the CDR3: TGTGCCAGCAGCGTAGGTCGAGGGGATGCGAACACCGGGGAGCTGTTTTTT. Its translation is CASSVGRGDANTGELFF.

V and J are TRBV18 and TRBJ1-2, with D hard to call. This CDR3 region has 14 residues. Germline V CDR1 and CDR2: KGHSH, LQKENI. Deletions cut 4 bases from V and 2 bases from J, with 11 bases between. This chain's CDR3 is CASSRVVFNYGYTF. The CDR3 bases are TGTGCCAGCTCACGGGTGGTGTTCAACTATGGCTACACCTTC.

The chain links TRBV7-9 to TRBJ2-3; the D is unclear. Germline-derived CDR1 and CDR2 are SEHNR and FQNEAQ (reference sequence). This CDR3 contains 15 residues. With 0 bases removed from V and 2 bases from J, the gap between germline ends came to 9 bases. CDR3 sequence reads: CASSLAGAPTDTQYF. The CDR3 nucleotides are TGTGCCAGCAGCTTAGCGGGTGCCCCCACAGATACGCAGTATTTT.

The chain joins TRBV9 to TRBJ1-1; the D is unclear. The germline V gene has CDR1 SGDLS and CDR2 YYNGEE. CDR3 length equals 13 residues. V lost 0 bases and J lost 4, with 7 bases in between. CDR3: CASSVDSRTEAFF. As DNA, the CDR3 is TGTGCCAGCAGCGTAGATAGCCGCACTGAAGCTTTCTTT.

The V call is TRBV18, the J call TRBJ1-6; TRBD1 might be the D (6 bases). CDR3 length: 21 residues. The germline V gene encodes CDR1 KGHSH and CDR2 LQKENI. With 2 bases removed from V and 4 bases from J, the gap between germline ends came to 27 bases. CDR3 bases: TGTGCCAGCTCACCAAATGACCTGGGACATCAGATCCAGTTATATAATTCACCCCTCCACTTT. Its translation: CASSPNDLGHQIQLYNSPLHF.

This chain connects TRBV27 to TRBJ1-1, with a possible D match to TRBD1 (5 bases). From germline, CDR1 is MNHEY and CDR2 SMNVEV (reference sequence). The CDR3 has 13 residues. The germline V and J ends were trimmed by 7 bases and 5 bases, with 14 bases remaining between them. CDR3 region: CASKYQGETEAFF. The CDR3, as DNA: TGTGCCAGCAAATATCAAGGGGAGACTGAAGCTTTCTTT.

The chain couples TRBV3-1 (or the pseudogene TRBV3-2) to TRBJ1-6; D call uncertain. There are 13 residues in the CDR3. Looked up from germline, CDR1 is LGHDT and CDR2 is YNNKEL (reference sequence). V was pared by 1 base and J by 9 bases, with 7 bases between. CDR3 in amino acids: CASSQVTRSPLHF. The CDR3 nucleotides read TGTGCCAGCAGCCAAGTTACGCGTTCACCCCTCCACTTT.

The rearrangement uses TRBV27 and TRBJ2-2; 7 bases map to TRBD1. The CDR3 spans 14 residues. Germline values: CDR1 MNHEY, CDR2 SMNVEV (reference sequence). V lost 2 bases and J lost 10; bases outside the gene matches: 7. DNA of the CDR3: TGTGCCAGCAGTTTAACGACAGGGTTGGCGGAGCTGTTTTTT. As protein: CASSLTTGLAELFF.

In its sample, this clone was seen a few times. The chain carries TRBV7-9 and TRBJ2-5; 13 positions match TRBD2. The junction had 3 bases not matched to a gene; V was cut back by 1 base and J by 1 base. In germline, CDR1 is SEHNR, CDR2 FQNEAQ (reference sequence). The CDR3 length is 17 residues. The CDR3 DNA follows: TGTGCCAGCAGCTTAGGACTAGCGGGGGGTCTCCAAGAGACCCAGTACTTC. Translated: CASSLGLAGGLQETQYF. Looking up the rest from reference TRBV7-9 and TRBJ2-5 gives the full variable domain: DTGVSQNPRHKITKRGQNVTFRCDPISEHNRLYWYRQTLGQGPEFLTYFQNEAQLEKSRLLSDRFSAERPKGSFSTLEIQRTEQGDSAMYLCASSLGLAGGLQETQYFGPGTRLLVL.

This clone showed up just a few times. This chain links TRBV4-1 with TRBJ1-2, with D unclear. Germline CDR1 reads MGHRA; CDR2 reads YSYEKL. The CDR3 totals 12 residues. V gave up 1 base and J gave up 12 bases, with 12 bases separating them. CDR3 bases: TGCGCCAGCAGCCAAGGACCCCAACTCCACACCTTC. It translates to CASSQGPQLHTF.